A single sample gave rise to the 6 T cell receptor beta chains below, sequenced in a study of prognosis after radiotherapy for stage I lung cancer. CDR3 of TCR beta was amplified from genomic DNA via a two-round multiplex PCR. It was primers specific to each TRBV and TRBJ gene that first-round PCR used. One entry per CDR3 protein, called by TCRdb with MiXCR from the multiplex PCR reads. The sample shows 30,000 to 40,000 distinct CDR3 sequences, around 30% of them seen only once. The sequencing here drew on PBMCs, taken before or after stereotactic body radiation therapy (not recorded which). The receptors stem from a donor over 45 with non-small cell lung cancer.

Many counts were recorded for this clonotype. The chain employs TRBV5-6 and TRBJ2-7; no firm D call. With 4 bases removed from V and 0 bases from J, the gap between germline ends came to 14 bases. The CDR3 contains 15 residues. Per the germline V gene, CDR1 is SGHDT and CDR2 is YYEEEE. CDR3 in amino acids: CASSPGLTSSYEQYF. Here the CDR3 DNA reads TGTGCCAGCAGCCCCGGGTTGACGTCCTCCTACGAGCAGTACTTC.

This clonotype was counted ten times or more. The V and J genes are TRBV20-1 and TRBJ1-2; D is possibly TRBD1 (5 bases). The CDR3 extends over 11 amino acids. The germline V gene encodes CDR1 DFQATT and CDR2 SNEGSKA (reference sequence). With 3 bases removed from V and 7 bases from J, the gap between germline ends came to 9 bases. In nucleotides, the CDR3 is TGCAGTGCTAGTACCGACAGTGGCTACACCTTC. The encoded protein is CSASTDSGYTF.

The V call is TRBV5-1, the J call TRBJ2-2; the match to TRBD1 covers 10 bases. The CDR3 sequence is 15 residues long. After removal of 0 bases from V and 9 bases from J, the junction contained 5 bases not matched to a gene. Germline-derived CDR1 and CDR2 are SGHRS and YFSETQ. The CDR3 reads CASSLGGQGTRELFF. In DNA, the CDR3 is TGCGCCAGCAGCTTGGGGGGACAGGGGACCAGGGAGCTGTTTTTT.

This clonotype was recorded many times. The chain uses TRBV12-3 or TRBV12-4 and TRBJ2-1; D not resolved. V was pared by 1 base and J by 0 bases, with 7 bases between. This CDR3 spans 15 amino acids. DNA for the CDR3: TGTGCCAGCAGTTTAGGGGGAACCTCCTACAATGAGCAGTTCTTC. As protein: CASSLGGTSYNEQFF.

This clonotype has a count of ten or more. This chain joins TRBV12-3 or TRBV12-4 and TRBJ1-4, with 7 bases that match TRBD1. This CDR3 is 14 amino acids long. The ends lost 3 bases at V and 4 bases at J; junction bases unmatched: 2. The CDR3 loop is CASSFRDSNEKLFF. In nucleotides, the CDR3 is TGTGCCAGCAGTTTTCGGGACAGTAATGAAAAACTGTTTTTT.

The chain has TRBV28 and TRBJ1-3, with D perhaps matching TRBD1 (5 bases). This CDR3 comprises 15 residues. The V end lost 3 bases, the J end lost 7 bases, and 16 bases lay between the germline ends. Germline CDR1 reads MDHEN; CDR2 reads SYDVKM. DNA for the CDR3: TGTGCCAGCAGTTTCGATCGGGACGGGCGGAACACCATATATTTT. Translation: CASSFDRDGRNTIYF. Full variable domain (outside the CDR3, taken from reference TRBV28 and TRBJ1-3): DVKVTQSSRYLVKRTGEKVFLECVQDMDHENMFWYRQDPGLGLRLIYFSYDVKMKEKGDIPEGYSVSREKKERFSLILESASTNQTSMYLCASSFDRDGRNTIYFGEGSWLTVV.